The 13 T cell receptor beta chains below were found in one sample sequenced in a study of molecular identifiers for immune sequencing clone quantification. Using its own MiXCR run on the PCR reads, TCRdb lists one record per CDR3 protein. There are under 800,000 distinct CDR3 sequences in the sample; around 25% occur only once, and 0.78% lies in the top ten. The sample was naive CD8+ T cells from blood, with Jurkat cell RNA spiked in. Specified subset: FACS-sorted CD8+CD4-CCR7+CD45RA+ naive T cells. The source of these receptors is a human donor in good health. Some libraries in this study had Jurkat cell RNA spiked in.

This clonotype was recorded at least ten times. This rearrangement joins TRBV5-4 to TRBJ2-5; the match to TRBD2 covers 9 bases. The trim removed 0 bases at V and 2 bases at J, leaving 5 bases unmatched. The length of the CDR3 is 16 residues. Germline CDR1 and CDR2: SGHNT and YYREEE (reference sequence). The CDR3 protein is CASSLDAGGLQETQYF. CDR3 bases: TGTGCCAGCAGCTTGGACGCGGGGGGGCTTCAAGAGACCCAGTACTTC.

This clonotype was seen at least ten times. The rearrangement joins TRBV29-1 to TRBJ1-1; D may be TRBD1 (6 bases). Germline CDR1 and CDR2: SQVTM and ANQGSEA. V shed 6 bases and J shed 6 bases, with 14 bases lying between them. This CDR3 has 12 amino acids. CDR3 sequence reads: CSVEGEFAEAFF. The CDR3 nucleotides read TGCAGCGTAGAGGGGGAATTCGCTGAAGCTTTCTTT.

The chain recombines TRBV3-1 with TRBJ2-1; D is perhaps TRBD2 (6 bases). Trimming took 1 base from V and 3 from J, leaving 19 bases between them. CDR3 length: 18 residues. Germline values: CDR1 LGHDT, CDR2 YNNKEL (reference sequence). CDR3: CASSQGRRMAGNYNEQFF. DNA of the CDR3: TGTGCCAGCAGCCAAGGACGGAGAATGGCGGGAAACTACAATGAGCAGTTCTTC.

The rearrangement joins TRBV4-3 to TRBJ2-7; maybe TRBD2 (7 bases). Germline loops: CDR1 LGHNA, CDR2 YSLEER. The V end lost 0 bases, the J end lost 2 bases, and 14 bases lay between the germline ends. The CDR3 consists of 16 residues. The CDR3: CASSQDRRGGTYEQYF. DNA for the CDR3: TGCGCCAGCAGCCAAGATAGGAGGGGGGGGACCTACGAGCAGTACTTC.

The table lists this clonotype with many counts. V usage is TRBV4-3 and J usage is TRBJ1-3; 9 bases line up with TRBD1. There are 16 residues in the CDR3. With V trimmed by 4 bases and J by 2 bases, 6 bases remained unmatched. Germline V lookup: CDR1 LGHNA, CDR2 YSLEER. Here the CDR3 DNA reads TGCGCCAGCAGCCTCGACAGGGGGTCGCCTGGAAACACCATATATTTT. It encodes CASSLDRGSPGNTIYF.

Concerning this clonotype itself: A read error may account for a junction end that differs from germline. This rearrangement joins TRBV18 to TRBJ2-5, with no clear D. The V gene's germline CDR1 is KGHSH and CDR2 LQKENI. There are 15 residues in the CDR3. CDR3 nucleotide sequence: TGTGCCAGCTCACCCGGGCGGACCGCCCAAGCGACCCAGTACTTC. It translates to CASSPGRTAQATQYF.

V is TRBV6-5 and J is TRBJ2-3; 8 bases are a match to TRBD2. CDR3 length equals 16 residues. V was clipped by 4 bases and J by 1 base; unmatched bases: 7. CDR1 is MNHEY and CDR2 is SVGAGI in the germline V gene. In DNA, the CDR3 is TGTGCCAGCAGTTTCTCTCAAGCGGGAGGCACAGATACGCAGTATTTT. Translation: CASSFSQAGGTDTQYF.

A single count supports this clonotype. Given a much more abundant clone one base away, this may be a read error. The V gene is TRBV27, the J gene TRBJ2-3; D is ambiguous. CDR3 size: 15 residues. V lost 3 bases and J 3 bases, leaving 13 bases between the germline ends. The germline CDR1 and CDR2 sequences are MNHEY and SMNVEV (reference sequence). CDR3 in DNA: TGTGCCAGCAGTTTTGGAGACTGGGTAACAGATACGCAGTATTTT. Protein product: CASSFGDWVTDTQYF.

This clonotype was seen a few times. This chain uses TRBV30 with TRBJ2-7; 8 positions agree with TRBD1. V was pared by 1 base and J by 3 bases, with 2 bases of the junction left unmatched. The CDR3 extends over 13 amino acids. The germline V gene encodes CDR1 GTSNPN and CDR2 SVGIG (reference sequence). The CDR3 sequence: CAWSADRGYEQYF. In DNA, the CDR3 is TGTGCCTGGAGTGCAGACAGGGGCTACGAGCAGTACTTC.

V gene TRBV13 combines with J gene TRBJ1-1; D possibly corresponds to TRBD1 (6 bases). Trimming stripped 5 bases from V and 4 bases from J, with 26 bases between. The CDR3 consists of 18 residues. From germline, CDR1 is PRHDT and CDR2 FYEKMQ (reference sequence). CDR3 sequence (DNA): TGTGCCAGCAGCGATAGAGGGGGGGCAGGGGAGGACGGCACTGAAGCTTTCTTT. Residues: CASSDRGGAGEDGTEAFF.

Concerning this clonotype: A single base separates this from a much larger clone, so it may be a read error. The chain recombines TRBV12-3 or TRBV12-4 with TRBJ1-6; a weak D match, TRBD1 (5 bases). This CDR3 has 16 amino acids. As DNA, the CDR3 is TGTGCCAGCAGTCCCAGGGACGGACCCTATAAATCACCCCTCCACTTT. Translating gives CASSPRDGPYKSPLHF.

This clonotype was counted only a few times. J is TRBJ2-1 and V is TRBV15; 9 bases line up with TRBD1. This CDR3 is 16 amino acids long. From germline, CDR1 is LNHNV and CDR2 YYDKDF (reference sequence). J was trimmed by 5 bases and V by 3 bases; bases with no gene match: 8. CDR3 nucleotide sequence: TGTGCCACCAGCAGCCACCGGGACAGGGAACACAATGAGCAGTTCTTC. It yields the protein CATSSHRDREHNEQFF.

About this clonotype: The junction differs from germline at one of its ends, possibly a read error. The chain has TRBV27 and TRBJ2-6, with 9 bases matching TRBD1. In germline, CDR1 is MNHEY, CDR2 SMNVEV (reference sequence). The CDR3 length is 17 residues. CDR3 protein: CASRGQGPSSGADVLTF. The DNA of the CDR3 is TGTGCCAGCAGGGGACAGGGCCCCAGCTCTGGGGCCGACGTCCTGACTTTC.